A single sample gave rise to the 30 T cell receptor beta chains below, sequenced in a study of T cell responses to AZD1222 COVID-19 vaccine. Profiling relied on immunoSEQ multiplex PCR, and the TCRdb table lists in-frame clones only, not all of them. This sample has 200,000 or so clones, with around 86% found just once. This specimen consisted of peripheral blood, obtained on day 0 of MenACWY control vaccination. These receptors came from an adult in good health.

This chain connects TRBV5-5 to TRBJ1-5, with unresolved D. V dropped 4 bases and J dropped 6 bases, with 14 bases sitting between them. CDR3 size: 14 residues. Germline values: CDR1 SGHKS, CDR2 YYEKEE (reference sequence). CDR3 nucleotide sequence: TGTGCCAGCAGCCCGGATGGGTTCTTTCAGCCCCAGCATTTT. Amino acid sequence: CASSPDGFFQPQHF.

The V gene is TRBV7-2, the J gene TRBJ2-7; 10 bases agree with TRBD1. The germline V gene encodes CDR1 SGHTA and CDR2 FQGNSA. J was trimmed by 2 bases and V by 7 bases; bases with no gene match: 5. The CDR3 extends over 14 amino acids. The CDR3 sequence: CASTADRGAYEQYF. CDR3 DNA: TGTGCCAGCACCGCGGACAGGGGGGCCTACGAGCAGTACTTC.

The chain joins TRBV6-5 to TRBJ1-1; the D is unclear. Trimming cost V 8 bases and J 1 base, with 11 bases left between them. CDR1 is MNHEY and CDR2 is SVGAGI in the germline V gene. This CDR3 region has 13 residues. This CDR3 is CASGARENTEAFF. The CDR3, as DNA: TGTGCCAGCGGCGCCCGAGAGAACACTGAAGCTTTCTTT.

This chain connects TRBV10-3 to TRBJ2-3; 7 nucleotides line up with TRBD2. With V trimmed by 6 bases and J by 3 bases, 0 bases remained unmatched. The CDR3 spans 12 residues. The germline V gene has CDR1 ENHRY and CDR2 SYGVKD. The CDR3 is CAIRGGTDTQYF. The CDR3 coding sequence is TGTGCCATCAGGGGGGGGACAGATACGCAGTATTTT.

The chain joins TRBV19 to TRBJ1-4, with D possibly TRBD1 on 5 matching bases. The CDR3 contains 15 residues. Looked up from germline, CDR1 is LNHDA and CDR2 is SQIVND (reference sequence). V lost 4 bases and J lost 2, with 11 bases in between. This chain's CDR3 is CASSNPGITNEKLFF. For the CDR3, the DNA is TGTGCCAGTAGTAACCCAGGGATCACTAATGAAAAACTGTTTTTT.

The chain recombines TRBV5-1 with TRBJ2-1; weak D call: TRBD1 (6 bases). CDR1 SGHRS and CDR2 YFSETQ come from the germline V gene. V shed 4 bases and J shed 6 bases, with 8 bases lying between them. The CDR3 contains 12 residues. The CDR3 nucleotides are TGCGCCAGCAGCCAACAGGGCAATGAGCAGTTCTTC. This translates into CASSQQGNEQFF.

V usage is TRBV5-8 and J usage is TRBJ2-3; D unresolved. Germline CDR1 and CDR2: SGHTS and YDEGEE. The CDR3 is 15 amino acids. V lost 0 bases and J 2 bases, leaving 10 bases between the germline ends. In DNA form, the CDR3 reads TGTGCCAGCAGCTTGGAATGGGTAATCACAGATACGCAGTATTTT. Translation gives CASSLEWVITDTQYF.

This clone was counted between two and nine times. The V call is TRBV27, the J call TRBJ2-3; D perhaps matches TRBD1 (6 bases). Germline CDR1 reads MNHEY; CDR2 reads SMNVEV (reference sequence). The germline V and J ends were trimmed by 6 bases and 0 bases, with 19 bases remaining between them. This CDR3 contains 17 residues. Here the CDR3 reads CASRRKYGQSSTDTQYF. In nucleotides, the CDR3 is TGTGCCAGCAGGCGAAAATACGGACAGTCTAGCACAGATACGCAGTATTTT.

V gene TRBV6-5 combines with J gene TRBJ1-5; D remains unclear. The CDR3 extends over 15 amino acids. Per germline, CDR1 MNHEY and CDR2 SVGAGI. Trimming left V 4 bases short and J 4 bases short, with 14 bases between. The CDR3 is CASSSPVEGNQPQHF. CDR3 DNA: TGTGCCAGCAGTTCCCCCGTGGAGGGAAATCAGCCCCAGCATTTT.

The rearrangement joins TRBV7-2 to TRBJ2-7; D is unclear. This CDR3 is 13 amino acids long. CDR1 and CDR2 (germline): SGHTA, FQGNSA. V shed 2 bases and J shed 4 bases, with 9 bases lying between them. The CDR3 reads CASSLPSRYEQYF. Written as DNA, the CDR3 is TGTGCCAGCAGCTTACCGTCCCGGTACGAGCAGTACTTC.

A remark on this clone: It is unclear where the CDR3 begins or ends on the DNA, so no DNA is shown, and the CDR3 is as TCRdb lists it. The V call is TRBV4-1, the J call TRBJ1-1; the table gives TRBD1 as D, unverified against the DNA. Germline V gene lookup returns CDR1 MGHRA and CDR2 YSYEKL. The CDR3 sequence runs 13 residues, both termini included. The CDR3 loop reads CASSYTGVPEAFF.

This chain links TRBV5-1 with TRBJ2-3, with a weak D call TRBD2 (6 bases). Looked up from germline, CDR1 is SGHRS and CDR2 is YFSETQ. V lost 1 base and J lost 0, with 9 bases in between. The CDR3 covers 15 residues. The CDR3 loop reads CASSLSSGSTDTQYF. In DNA form, the CDR3 reads TGCGCCAGCAGCTTGAGCAGCGGGAGCACAGATACGCAGTATTTT. The whole variable domain, remainder taken from reference TRBV5-1 and TRBJ2-3, is KAGVTQTPRYLIKTRGQQVTLSCSPISGHRSVSWYQQTPGQGLQFLFEYFSETQRNKGNFPGRFSGRQFSNSRSEMNVSTLELGDSALYLCASSLSSGSTDTQYFGPGTRLTVL.

The V call is TRBV9, the J call TRBJ1-2; 8 bases agree with TRBD1. The CDR3 is 15 amino acids. The junction had 3 bases not matched to a gene; V was cut back by 2 bases and J by 0 bases. In germline, CDR1 is SGDLS, CDR2 YYNGEE. Written as DNA, the CDR3 is TGTGCCAGCAGCGTCACAGGGGGTACTAACTATGGCTACACCTTC. Protein sequence: CASSVTGGTNYGYTF. Variable domain in full (rest from reference TRBV9 and TRBJ1-2): DSGVTQTPKHLITATGQRVTLRCSPRSGDLSVYWYQQSLDQGLQFLIQYYNGEERAKGNILERFSAQQFPDLHSELNLSSLELGDSALYFCASSVTGGTNYGYTFGSGTRLTVV.

This clone appeared once. The V call is TRBV6-5, the J call TRBJ2-7; D is possibly TRBD2 (6 bases). The germline V gene encodes CDR1 MNHEY and CDR2 SVGAGI. This CDR3 is built from 16 residues. Trimming left V 0 bases short and J 2 bases short, with 14 bases between. The CDR3: CASSYSGSGVAYEQYF. The DNA for the CDR3 is TGTGCCAGCAGTTACTCGGGTTCGGGGGTTGCCTACGAGCAGTACTTC.

The gene calls are TRBV6-4 and TRBJ2-6, with TRBD1 identical over 8 bases. Trimming removed 4 bases from V and 1 base from J; junction bases left unmatched: 3. Germline V CDR1 and CDR2: MRHNA, SNTAGT. The length of the CDR3 is 16 residues. The CDR3 DNA follows: TGTGCCAGCAGTGGTCAGGGGGCATCTGGGGCCAACGTCCTGACTTTC. This translates into CASSGQGASGANVLTF.

This chain uses TRBV7-2 with TRBJ2-3; either TRBD1 or TRBD2 may supply D (5 bases each). The germline CDR1 and CDR2 sequences are SGHTA and FQGNSA. Trimming stripped 5 bases from V and 5 bases from J, with 14 bases between. The CDR3 is 14 amino acids. CDR3 bases: TGTGCCAGCAGCGGACTCCCAAGGGGAGATACGCAGTATTTT. It codes for CASSGLPRGDTQYF.

The chain is built from TRBV30 and TRBJ1-3, with 11 bases fitting TRBD1. There are 15 residues in the CDR3. The germline gives CDR1 GTSNPN, CDR2 SVGIG (reference sequence). The junction had 9 bases not matched to a gene; V was cut back by 8 bases and J by 3 bases. The CDR3 protein is CALGGGQGVGNTIYF. Written as DNA, the CDR3 is TGTGCCCTTGGAGGGGGACAGGGGGTTGGAAACACCATATATTTT. Using reference TRBV30 and TRBJ1-3 for the parts outside the CDR3, the full variable domain is SQTIHQWPATLVQPVGSPLSLECTVEGTSNPNLYWYRQAAGRGLQLLFYSVGIGQISSEVPQNLSASRPQDRQFILSSKKLLLSDSGFYLCALGGGQGVGNTIYFGEGSWLTVV.

CDR3 bases: TGTGCCAGCAGCAACCCCCGGGACAGACCCACCGGGGAGCTGTTTTTT. Protein: CASSNPRDRPTGELFF. The rearrangement joins TRBV5-4 to TRBJ2-2; 7 bases line up with TRBD1. Trimming cost V 4 bases and J 4 bases; bases outside gene matches: 10. The length of the CDR3 is 16 residues. The V gene's germline CDR1 is SGHNT and CDR2 YYREEE (reference sequence).

The chain is built from TRBV3-1 (or the pseudogene TRBV3-2) and TRBJ2-7; D is unclear. This CDR3 spans 14 amino acids. Germline CDR1 is LGHDT and CDR2 is YNNKEL (reference sequence). The V and J ends lost 4 bases and 10 bases respectively, with 20 bases between them. CDR3 DNA: TGTGCCAGCAGCCTTAATAGGGATGTCAACGTTCAGTACTTC. Translation: CASSLNRDVNVQYF.

The chain uses TRBV30 and TRBJ1-1, with D possibly TRBD1 on 6 matching bases. The CDR3 sequence is 14 residues long. Trimming took off 1 base at V and 4 bases at J, with 13 bases between the two ends. Germline CDR1 GTSNPN, CDR2 SVGIG (reference sequence). The CDR3 sequence: CAWSANHRVTEAFF. CDR3 DNA sequence: TGTGCCTGGAGTGCAAACCACAGGGTCACTGAAGCTTTCTTT.

CDR3 DNA: TGTGCCAGCAGCTTGGATCGAGGAACCCATGAGCAGTTCTTC. Protein: CASSLDRGTHEQFF. The rearrangement links TRBV11-3 to TRBJ2-1; D is unresolved. The CDR3 runs to 14 residues. Germline V lookup: CDR1 SGHNT, CDR2 YENEEA. V was pared by 3 bases and J by 8 bases, with 14 bases between. The whole variable domain, remainder taken from reference TRBV11-3 and TRBJ2-1, is EAGVVQSPRYKIIEKKQPVAFWCNPISGHNTLYWYLQNLGQGPELLIRYENEEAVDDSQLPKDRFSAERLKGVDSTLKIQPAELGDSAVYLCASSLDRGTHEQFFGPGTRLTVL.

This clone was observed a handful of times. The chain combines TRBV19 with TRBJ1-2; 10 nucleotides line up with TRBD1. Trimming cost V 4 bases and J 6 bases; bases outside gene matches: 8. This CDR3 spans 15 amino acids. Germline CDR1 is LNHDA and CDR2 is SQIVND (reference sequence). The CDR3 protein is CASSTTIGTGDGYTF. The CDR3 nucleotides are TGTGCCAGTAGTACTACAATAGGGACAGGGGATGGCTACACCTTC.

This clone was seen a handful of times. V gene TRBV19 combines with J gene TRBJ2-3; D may be TRBD1 (6 bases). The CDR3 is made up of 15 amino acids. Trimming took 4 bases from V and 2 from J, leaving 13 bases between them. The germline CDR1 and CDR2 sequences are LNHDA and SQIVND (reference sequence). For the CDR3, the DNA is TGTGCCAGTAGTACCGGGACATCTATCACAGATACGCAGTATTTT. Its protein is CASSTGTSITDTQYF. Together with reference TRBV19 and TRBJ2-3, the CDR3 gives the full variable domain: DGGITQSPKYLFRKEGQNVTLSCEQNLNHDAMYWYRQDPGQGLRLIYYSQIVNDFQKGDIAEGYSVSREKKESFPLTVTSAQKNPTAFYLCASSTGTSITDTQYFGPGTRLTVL.

Concerning this clone itself: Distinct nucleotide sequences in the sample also encode this CDR3. The gene calls are TRBV9 and TRBJ2-1, with 7 nucleotides matching TRBD1. This CDR3 is 15 amino acids long. V was pared by 0 bases and J by 2 bases, with 2 bases of the junction left unmatched. Germline V gene data show CDR1 as SGDLS and CDR2 as YYNGEE. CDR3 coding DNA: TGTGCCAGCAGCGTAGGAGGGGGCGCCTACAATGAGCAGTTCTTC. Translating it yields CASSVGGGAYNEQFF.

The chain couples TRBV28 to TRBJ2-7; the D gene is possibly TRBD2 (6 bases). CDR1 MDHEN and CDR2 SYDVKM come from the germline V gene. The V gene lost 3 bases and the J gene lost 5 bases, with 11 bases spanning the gap. This CDR3 has 13 residues. The CDR3 coding sequence is TGTGCCAGCAGTTTTAGCGGAGATAACGAGCAGTACTTC. Protein: CASSFSGDNEQYF.

V is TRBV28 and J is TRBJ1-3, with a possible D match to TRBD1 (6 bases). Trimming took 5 bases from V and 2 from J, leaving 13 bases between them. The CDR3 has 15 amino acids. Germline CDR1 and CDR2: MDHEN and SYDVKM. The CDR3 region is CASSQGGATGNTIYF. The CDR3 bases are TGTGCCAGCAGTCAAGGGGGTGCTACTGGAAACACCATATATTTT.

The gene calls are TRBV7-3 and TRBJ2-5; 7 nucleotides agree with TRBD2. The germline gives CDR1 SGHTA, CDR2 FQGTGA. This CDR3 is built from 17 residues. V lost 0 bases and J lost 1; bases outside the gene matches: 8. The chain's CDR3 is CASSLTARGTTQETQYF. The CDR3 region has the DNA TGTGCCAGCAGCTTAACAGCCCGAGGGACTACCCAAGAGACCCAGTACTTC.

CDR3 amino acids: CASSPDISSYNSPLHF. The CDR3 DNA is TGTGCCAGCAGTCCGGACATCAGCTCCTATAATTCACCCCTCCACTTT. The chain links TRBV6-2 or TRBV6-3 to TRBJ1-6; D might be TRBD1 (5 bases). Trimming took off 5 bases at V and 0 bases at J, with 11 bases between the two ends. Looked up from germline, CDR1 is MNHEY and CDR2 is SVGEGT. The CDR3 extends over 16 amino acids.

This CDR3 reads CATSRGGYEQYF. The CDR3 DNA is TGTGCCACCAGCAGAGGGGGTTACGAGCAGTACTTC. The genes are TRBV15 and TRBJ2-7; unclear D gene. The CDR3 is 12 amino acids. The germline V gene has CDR1 LNHNV and CDR2 YYDKDF (reference sequence). V lost 1 base and J 4 bases, leaving 5 bases between the germline ends.

The chain uses TRBV4-1 and TRBJ1-2, with 9 bases fitting TRBD1. Germline V gene lookup returns CDR1 MGHRA and CDR2 YSYEKL. Trimming cost V 2 bases and J 0 bases; bases outside gene matches: 1. The CDR3 covers 15 residues. The CDR3 DNA sequence: TGCGCCAGCAGCCAACGGGACAGGGCTAACTATGGCTACACCTTC. Translated, it gives CASSQRDRANYGYTF.